This section outlines one T cell receptor beta chain sequence together with its context. The data belong to a study of blood T cell repertoires in COVID-19. Whole-study context: COVID-19 samples from acute and convalescent phases originated in the United States, Italy and Spain. T cells, B-cell-depleted T cells, or PBMCs supplied cDNA or gDNA.

The CDR3 runs to 13 residues. Germline-derived CDR1 and CDR2 are SNHLY and FYNNEI. The V gene lost 6 bases and the J gene lost 5 bases, with 11 bases spanning the gap. Original processing methods: Quantification of nucleated cells was approximated via reference gene primer amplification. The table came from immunoSEQ multiplex PCR; TCRdb's copy has only in-frame clones and leaves some out. D and trimming were read from the DNA, whereas the V and J calls and clone size are those reported in that table. The table shows about 150,000 clones, with 78% occurring only once. What was sequenced was peripheral blood. The chain uses TRBV2 and TRBJ1-5; no reliable D call. The sequence was collected from a man aged 80 or over with acute or convalescent COVID-19. CDR3 DNA sequence: TGTGCCAGCAGGGTCGGGAATTATCAGCCCCAGCATTTT. Encoded protein: CASRVGNYQPQHF.